Each of the 30 T cell receptor beta chains below was sequenced from the same sample in a study of Graves' ophthalmopathy and Graves' hyperthyroidism. RNA transcripts yielded amplified TCR beta CDR3 regions. The first-round RT-PCR employed HTBI primers together with the Qiagen OneStep RT-PCR kit. A multiplex PCR was then performed as the second round. From the multiplex PCR reads, TCRdb called clonotypes with MiXCR, one entry per CDR3 protein. The sample holds 200,000 to 300,000 distinct CDR3 sequences, around 50% seen once. Sequencing was carried out using peripheral blood. The receptors were sampled from an adult man with Graves' ophthalmopathy.

The chain has TRBV7-9 and TRBJ1-1; no clear D. Germline V lookup: CDR1 SEHNR, CDR2 FQNEAQ (reference sequence). CDR3 length equals 14 residues. V was cut by 1 base and J by 4 bases, with 10 bases left in between. The CDR3 protein is CASSLGPMSTEAFF. In DNA, the CDR3 is TGTGCCAGCAGCTTAGGGCCGATGAGCACTGAAGCTTTCTTT. The full variable domain, its missing parts supplied by reference TRBV7-9 and TRBJ1-1, is DTGVSQNPRHKITKRGQNVTFRCDPISEHNRLYWYRQTLGQGPEFLTYFQNEAQLEKSRLLSDRFSAERPKGSFSTLEIQRTEQGDSAMYLCASSLGPMSTEAFFGQGTRLTVV.

The gene calls are TRBV24-1 and TRBJ1-2; TRBD1 matches at 9 bases. Germline trimming cut 3 bases from V and 5 bases from J; bases unmatched to any gene: 6. CDR3 length: 15 residues. Germline CDR1 is KGHDR and CDR2 is SFDVKD. The chain's CDR3 is CATSDAGQGRYGYTF. CDR3 coding DNA: TGTGCCACCAGTGATGCCGGACAGGGGCGATATGGCTACACCTTC.

This clonotype came up many times. V and J are TRBV7-9 and TRBJ2-7; no firm D call. The germline CDR1 and CDR2 sequences are SEHNR and FQNEAQ (reference sequence). The CDR3 runs to 11 residues. Trimming pared 4 bases from V and 7 bases from J, leaving 8 bases between. This CDR3 is CASSSGGEQYF. As DNA, the CDR3 is TGTGCCAGCAGCTCCGGTGGGGAGCAGTACTTC.

This chain uses TRBV12-3 or TRBV12-4 with TRBJ1-5; 9 positions match TRBD1. V was pared by 6 bases and J by 7 bases, with 4 bases of the junction left unmatched. The CDR3 totals 13 residues. The CDR3 protein is CASRDRGEQPQHF. CDR3 bases: TGTGCCAGCAGGGACAGGGGAGAACAGCCCCAGCATTTT.

The CDR3 spells CASSQDRGNRGLLYGYTF. CDR3 sequence (DNA): TGCGCCAGCAGCCAAGATAGGGGGAACAGGGGTCTACTCTATGGCTACACCTTC. V usage is TRBV4-1 and J usage is TRBJ1-2, with TRBD1 matching 7 bases. Germline V gives CDR1 MGHRA, CDR2 YSYEKL. The CDR3 loop spans 18 amino acids. Trimming took 0 bases from V and 4 from J; bases not matched to a gene: 14.

The chain has TRBV20-1 and TRBJ2-7, with 12 bases lining up with TRBD2. J gave up 7 bases and V 5 bases, and 12 bases lay outside the gene matches. From germline, CDR1 is DFQATT and CDR2 SNEGSKA (reference sequence). The CDR3 consists of 15 residues. The CDR3 is CSAPSTSGRLNEQYF. Written as DNA, the CDR3 is TGCAGTGCTCCGTCCACTAGCGGGAGGTTAAATGAGCAGTACTTC.

This chain links TRBV7-9 with TRBJ1-1; 8 bases match TRBD1. Trimming took 5 bases from V and 6 from J; bases not matched to a gene: 14. CDR1 and CDR2 from the germline V gene are SEHNR and FQNEAQ (reference sequence). This CDR3 is 16 amino acids long. The CDR3, as DNA: TGTGCCAGCAGCCTAACCGTGGGCAGGGGGCTTCCTGAAGCTTTCTTT. It is translated as CASSLTVGRGLPEAFF.

This clonotype was recorded once. This chain joins TRBV5-1 and TRBJ2-7; D is undetermined. The CDR3 has 12 residues. Germline CDR1 SGHRS, CDR2 YFSETQ. Trimming removed 5 bases from V and 5 bases from J, with 11 bases in between. CDR3 residues: CASSMSRHEQYF. The CDR3 bases are TGCGCCAGCAGTATGAGCCGTCACGAGCAGTACTTC.

As to this clonotype: The germline gene is not matched at one end of the junction; a read error may be the cause. The chain couples TRBV12-3 or TRBV12-4 to TRBJ2-5; D gene ambiguous. The CDR3 has 11 amino acids. CDR3 bases: TGTGCCAGCAGTTTAGGGGTAGGGATCGACTTC. Translating it yields CASSLGVGIDF.

The chain joins TRBV9 to TRBJ1-1; TRBD1 might be the D (6 bases). CDR3 length: 14 amino acids. The germline CDR1 and CDR2 sequences are SGDLS and YYNGEE. V was trimmed by 5 bases and J by 4 bases, leaving 15 bases between them. The CDR3: CASRQGLMSTEAFF. In DNA, the CDR3 is TGTGCCAGCAGGCAGGGGCTTATGAGCACTGAAGCTTTCTTT.

The CDR3, as DNA: TGCAGTGCTCGCGGGGGCGCTTGGAACACTGAAGCTTTCTTT. Protein sequence: CSARGGAWNTEAFF. The chain couples TRBV20-1 to TRBJ1-1; tentatively, D is TRBD1 (6 bases). CDR3 length: 14 amino acids. With 5 bases removed from V and 1 base from J, the gap between germline ends came to 14 bases. The germline V gene has CDR1 DFQATT and CDR2 SNEGSKA (reference sequence).

This chain uses TRBV12-3 or TRBV12-4 with TRBJ1-1; 8 positions match TRBD1. V shed 8 bases and J 4 bases; nucleotides not matched to a gene: 9. This CDR3 is built from 14 residues. The CDR3 region has the DNA TGTGCCAGCCTAGTCAGGGGGCAAGGCACTGAAGCTTTCTTT. This codes for CASLVRGQGTEAFF.

The chain has TRBV18 and TRBJ2-5; D is possibly TRBD1 or TRBD2 (5 bases each). This CDR3 is built from 14 residues. Germline CDR1 and CDR2: KGHSH and LQKENI. Trimming took 4 bases from V and 2 from J, leaving 11 bases between them. The CDR3 loop reads CASSRGMLQETQYF. DNA of the CDR3: TGTGCCAGCTCACGGGGGATGCTACAAGAGACCCAGTACTTC.

The J gene is TRBJ2-5, the V gene TRBV24-1; 10 bases are shared with TRBD1. The J segment lost 4 bases and the V segment lost 6 bases, leaving 10 bases of the junction unmatched. Germline-derived CDR1 and CDR2 are KGHDR and SFDVKD. The CDR3 contains 16 residues. CDR3 DNA sequence: TGTGCCACCAGTTCTATAGGGGACAGGGGAGGAGAGACCCAGTACTTC. The encoded protein is CATSSIGDRGGETQYF.

The V call is TRBV12-3 or TRBV12-4, the J call TRBJ2-7; the D is unclear. The ends were cut back, 1 base at V and 5 bases at J, with 9 bases in the middle. The CDR3 runs 13 residues. The CDR3 sequence: CASSLGRKNEQYF. CDR3 nucleotide sequence: TGTGCCAGCAGTTTAGGGCGGAAGAACGAGCAGTACTTC.

This chain connects TRBV20-1 to TRBJ1-2; 7 bases agree with TRBD1. The CDR3 loop spans 15 amino acids. The ends lost 1 base at V and 6 bases at J; junction bases unmatched: 11. Germline CDR1 DFQATT, CDR2 SNEGSKA (reference sequence). DNA of the CDR3: TGCAGTGCTAGAGGGACCGGCAGGGGGTGGGATGGCTACACCTTC. This codes for CSARGTGRGWDGYTF.

This clonotype was seen more than once but under ten times. This sequence joins TRBV29-1 and TRBJ2-7, with TRBD1 identical over 7 bases. The V segment lost 8 bases and the J segment 7 bases; nucleotides outside the gene matches: 20. The CDR3 has 15 amino acids. The V gene's germline CDR1 is SQVTM and CDR2 ANQGSEA. The chain's CDR3 is CSPLADRRKRREQYF. For the CDR3, the DNA is TGCAGCCCCCTCGCGGACAGGAGAAAAAGGAGAGAGCAGTACTTC.

The chain uses TRBV10-3 and TRBJ1-3; a weak D match, TRBD1 (6 bases). The V end was cut by 0 bases, the J end by 4 bases, with 16 bases between. There are 17 residues in the CDR3. Germline values: CDR1 ENHRY, CDR2 SYGVKD. CDR3 residues: CAISESILGARGNTIYF. The CDR3 DNA follows: TGTGCCATCAGTGAGTCGATCTTGGGGGCGCGGGGAAACACCATATATTTT.

The chain couples TRBV12-3 or TRBV12-4 to TRBJ2-7; unclear D gene. With 8 bases removed from V and 0 bases from J, the gap between germline ends came to 11 bases. The CDR3 totals 13 residues. CDR3: CASGDPSSYEQYF. As DNA, the CDR3 is TGTGCCAGCGGAGACCCCAGCTCCTACGAGCAGTACTTC.

For the CDR3, the DNA is TGCAGTGCCGAACCTGGCCCCTACGAGCAGTACTTC. This translates into CSAEPGPYEQYF. This chain connects TRBV20-1 to TRBJ2-7; D is ambiguous. V gave up 6 bases and J gave up 2 bases, with 11 bases separating them. Germline V gives CDR1 DFQATT, CDR2 SNEGSKA (reference sequence). The CDR3 has 12 residues.

This clonotype was seen at least ten times. V usage is TRBV7-9 and J usage is TRBJ1-2; 12 bases match TRBD1. Germline V CDR1 and CDR2: SEHNR, FQNEAQ (reference sequence). The CDR3 length is 16 residues. Trimming cost V 5 bases and J 4 bases; bases outside gene matches: 8. The DNA for the CDR3 is TGTGCCAGCAGCCCGTCTGGGACAGGGGGCTTCTATGGCTACACCTTC. It codes for CASSPSGTGGFYGYTF.

This sequence joins TRBV15 and TRBJ2-2, with TRBD1 identical over 9 bases. The CDR3 runs to 17 residues. Germline CDR1 and CDR2: LNHNV and YYDKDF (reference sequence). The junction had 5 bases not matched to a gene; V was cut back by 1 base and J by 2 bases. The CDR3 sequence: CATSRGTGQGNTGELFF. CDR3 bases: TGTGCCACCAGCAGAGGAACGGGACAGGGTAACACCGGGGAGCTGTTTTTT.

The gene calls are TRBV29-1 and TRBJ2-2, with 8 nucleotides matching TRBD2. V lost 7 bases to trimming and J lost 7 bases; unmatched junction nucleotides: 11. This CDR3 is 14 amino acids long. CDR1 is SQVTM and CDR2 is ANQGSEA in the germline V gene. CDR3 region: CSAGAGAYVGELFF. Here the CDR3 DNA reads TGCAGCGCCGGAGCGGGAGCGTACGTCGGGGAGCTGTTTTTT.

The chain carries TRBV2 and TRBJ1-2; 11 positions agree with TRBD1. Germline trimming cut 6 bases from V and 6 bases from J; bases unmatched to any gene: 9. The CDR3 contains 15 residues. CDR1 and CDR2 from the germline V gene are SNHLY and FYNNEI. The CDR3 nucleotides are TGTGCCAGCAGCGCCGGGACAGGGGGAAGAAATGGCTACACCTTC. Protein sequence: CASSAGTGGRNGYTF.

This clonotype was seen ten or more times. V usage is TRBV2 and J usage is TRBJ2-2; 8 bases agree with TRBD2. J was trimmed by 3 bases and V by 8 bases; bases with no gene match: 14. Per the germline V gene, CDR1 is SNHLY and CDR2 is FYNNEI. The CDR3 totals 17 residues. The DNA of the CDR3 is TGTGCCAGCCTACTAGCACCCACGCGGGGGGACACCGGGGAGCTGTTTTTT. Translating gives CASLLAPTRGDTGELFF.

The chain combines TRBV3-1 with TRBJ1-2, with D unresolved. CDR1 is LGHDT and CDR2 is YNNKEL in the germline V gene (reference sequence). V lost 6 bases and J 8 bases, leaving 13 bases between the germline ends. This CDR3 is 12 amino acids long. The DNA of the CDR3 is TGTGCCAGCAGTCCAAGCGGACGAGGCTACACCTTC. It is translated as CASSPSGRGYTF.

The V gene is TRBV29-1, the J gene TRBJ1-1; no definite D call. This CDR3 spans 14 amino acids. Germline CDR1 is SQVTM and CDR2 is ANQGSEA. Between the trimmed V and J ends, which lost 4 bases and 0 bases, there was a span of 12 bases. The CDR3 is CSVGPLLMNTEAFF. CDR3 in DNA: TGCAGCGTTGGTCCCCTCCTTATGAACACTGAAGCTTTCTTT.

The table lists this clonotype with many counts. This sequence joins TRBV7-3 and TRBJ1-2; TRBD1 agrees at 10 bases. Unmatched junction bases numbered 6, after V lost 4 bases and J lost 4 bases. The CDR3 consists of 15 residues. CDR1 and CDR2 (germline): SGHTA, FQGTGA. CDR3 residues: CASSYRDRGGYGYTF. The CDR3 bases are TGTGCCAGCAGCTACCGGGACAGGGGTGGCTATGGCTACACCTTC.

This clonotype was counted a few times. The V gene is TRBV2, the J gene TRBJ1-6; maybe TRBD1 (6 bases). Germline V lookup: CDR1 SNHLY, CDR2 FYNNEI. The V and J ends lost 4 bases and 8 bases respectively, with 15 bases between them. The CDR3 loop spans 15 amino acids. The CDR3 sequence is CASSVGRGRDSPLHF. The CDR3 nucleotides read TGTGCCAGCAGTGTTGGCAGGGGAAGGGATTCACCCCTCCACTTT.

The chain links TRBV29-1 to TRBJ2-7; 10 bases map to TRBD2. The CDR3 contains 12 residues. V lost 6 bases and J lost 6; bases outside the gene matches: 5. CDR1 SQVTM and CDR2 ANQGSEA come from the germline V gene. The CDR3 nucleotides read TGCAGCGTGGACGGGACTAGCGCCGAGCAGTACTTC. Its protein product is CSVDGTSAEQYF.